This T cell receptor beta chain came from a study of blood T cell repertoires in COVID-19. Study overall: The analysed material was cDNA or gDNA that came from T cells, B-cell-depleted T cells, or PBMCs.

Germline CDR1 reads MNHEY; CDR2 reads SVGEGT. The CDR3 length is 16 residues. The V segment lost 5 bases and the J segment 6 bases; nucleotides outside the gene matches: 9. Donors were grouped by their self-reported clinical history. Original methodology: Estimation of nucleated cell counts was performed using reference gene primer amplification. This table comes from immunoSEQ multiplex PCR, and its TCRdb copy is limited to in-frame clones, with some not included. D and trimming come from the DNA, and the V and J calls and clone size come from that table. The sample has 200,000 to 250,000 clones, 88% seen once; the top ten hold roughly 14%.

This receptor was identified in a woman between 45 and 65 years old with acute COVID-19. Sequencing input: PBMCs or T cells enriched from blood (not recorded which). The chain couples TRBV6-2 or TRBV6-3 to TRBJ2-1; 11 bases fit TRBD2. The chain's CDR3 is CASSRTSGFGANEQFF. The CDR3 bases are TGTGCCAGCAGTAGGACTAGCGGGTTTGGTGCCAATGAGCAGTTCTTC.